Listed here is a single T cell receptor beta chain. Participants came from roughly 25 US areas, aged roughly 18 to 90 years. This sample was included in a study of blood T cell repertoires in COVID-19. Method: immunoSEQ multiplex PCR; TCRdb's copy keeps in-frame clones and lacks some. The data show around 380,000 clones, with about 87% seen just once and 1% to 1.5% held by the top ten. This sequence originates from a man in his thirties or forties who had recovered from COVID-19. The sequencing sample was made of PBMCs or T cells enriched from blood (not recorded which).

CDR3 bases: TGCGCCAGCAGCGGGACAGGGCCGGACGGGGAGCTGTTTTTT. Protein product: CASSGTGPDGELFF. The rearrangement links TRBV5-1 to TRBJ2-2; 9 positions agree with TRBD1. J gave up 7 bases and V 4 bases, and 5 bases lay outside the gene matches. This CDR3 spans 14 amino acids. CDR1 and CDR2 from the germline V gene are SGHRS and YFSETQ.